The 19 T cell receptor beta chains below come from one sample, sequenced in a study of cytomegalovirus exposure and HLA in healthy donors. Sequencing used immunoSEQ multiplex PCR; TCRdb keeps in-frame clones, though not all of them. This sample has about 110,000 clones, with approximately 95% found just once. The sequenced sample consisted of PBMCs. The source is a woman between 18 and 29 years old in good health and CMV-seronegative.

The chain couples TRBV2 to TRBJ1-6, with D perhaps matching TRBD1 (6 bases). Germline CDR1 SNHLY, CDR2 FYNNEI. V lost 6 bases and J 10 bases, leaving 16 bases between the germline ends. This CDR3 is built from 14 residues. CDR3 sequence: CASRRSDSESPLHF. DNA for the CDR3: TGTGCCAGCAGACGTTCGGACAGTGAATCACCCCTCCACTTT.

The CDR3 reads CASTTLAKGYEQYF. CDR3 bases: TGTGCCAGCACTACACTAGCGAAAGGCTACGAGCAGTACTTC. V and J are TRBV28 and TRBJ2-7, with TRBD2 identical over 7 bases. The CDR3 is 14 residues long. Trimming cost V 7 bases and J 3 bases; bases outside gene matches: 9. Germline CDR1 reads MDHEN; CDR2 reads SYDVKM. The full variable domain, with the rest looked up from reference TRBV28 and TRBJ2-7, is DVKVTQSSRYLVKRTGEKVFLECVQDMDHENMFWYRQDPGLGLRLIYFSYDVKMKEKGDIPEGYSVSREKKERFSLILESASTNQTSMYLCASTTLAKGYEQYFGPGTRLTVT.

The rearrangement links TRBV5-8 to TRBJ2-2; 8 positions agree with TRBD1. The CDR3 loop spans 12 amino acids. Trimming removed 9 bases from V and 6 bases from J; junction bases left unmatched: 4. CDR1 and CDR2 (germline): SGHTS, YDEGEE. This CDR3 is CATQGVPGELFF. The CDR3 DNA sequence: TGTGCCACACAGGGGGTTCCCGGGGAGCTGTTTTTT.

The chain carries TRBV11-3 and TRBJ2-3; D is ambiguous. The CDR3 consists of 13 residues. With 5 bases removed from V and 0 bases from J, the gap between germline ends came to 6 bases. CDR1 SGHNT and CDR2 YENEEA come from the germline V gene. CDR3 DNA: TGTGCCAGCAGCGGGCAGAGCACAGATACGCAGTATTTT. Its translation is CASSGQSTDTQYF.

The V and J genes are TRBV4-2 and TRBJ1-2; D ambiguous. CDR3 length equals 17 residues. Trimming took off 2 bases at V and 3 bases at J, with 19 bases between the two ends. Germline V gives CDR1 LGHNA, CDR2 YNFKEQ. The CDR3 bases are TGTGCCAGCAGCCAACCCGACTCCGGGAGCCCTTACTATGGCTACACCTTC. Amino acids: CASSQPDSGSPYYGYTF.

The chain couples TRBV7-2 to TRBJ2-1; 9 bases fit TRBD2. The CDR3 is 19 amino acids. Germline values: CDR1 SGHTA, CDR2 FQGNSA. V lost 1 base, J lost 0 bases, and 10 bases stayed unmatched. The CDR3: CASSLESGGTYSSYNEQFF. CDR3 DNA: TGTGCCAGCAGCTTAGAAAGCGGGGGGACCTACTCCTCCTACAATGAGCAGTTCTTC.

CDR3 nucleotides: TGCGCCAGCACCCGTGGGGGGGAATCTGGAAACACCATATATTTT. It is translated as CASTRGGESGNTIYF. The chain is built from TRBV5-1 and TRBJ1-3, with D possibly TRBD1 on 5 matching bases. The CDR3 loop spans 15 amino acids. In germline, CDR1 is SGHRS, CDR2 YFSETQ. Trimming removed 6 bases at V and 1 base at J, with 14 bases between.

This rearrangement joins TRBV9 to TRBJ2-1; D is undetermined. The CDR3 consists of 16 residues. Germline CDR1 reads SGDLS; CDR2 reads YYNGEE. The V end lost 0 bases, the J end lost 0 bases, and 10 bases lay between the germline ends. The chain's CDR3 is CASSVAGSISYNEQFF. DNA of the CDR3: TGTGCCAGCAGCGTAGCTGGCAGTATCTCCTACAATGAGCAGTTCTTC.

J is TRBJ2-5 and V is TRBV28, with 14 bases lining up with TRBD2. CDR1 and CDR2 from the germline V gene are MDHEN and SYDVKM. CDR3 length: 15 amino acids. Germline trimming cut 6 bases from V and 2 bases from J; bases unmatched to any gene: 2. CDR3 amino acids: CASRRLAGGQETQYF. CDR3 in DNA: TGTGCCAGCAGAAGACTAGCGGGGGGGCAAGAGACCCAGTACTTC.

The V call is TRBV6-5, the J call TRBJ1-1; 7 bases line up with TRBD1. The V gene end was trimmed by 4 bases and the J gene end by 4 bases; junction bases not matched to a gene: 6. This CDR3 has 14 amino acids. Germline V gene data show CDR1 as MNHEY and CDR2 as SVGAGI. The CDR3 region is CASSLNRGGTEAFF. The CDR3 DNA is TGTGCCAGCAGTTTGAACAGGGGCGGCACTGAAGCTTTCTTT.

The chain uses TRBV5-6 and TRBJ2-3; TRBD2 agrees at 9 bases. Germline lookup yields CDR1 SGHDT and CDR2 YYEEEE. V lost 0 bases and J lost 3; bases outside the gene matches: 2. The CDR3 length is 15 residues. CDR3 nucleotides: TGTGCCAGCAGCTTGGGGCTAGCGGGAACAGATACGCAGTATTTT. This codes for CASSLGLAGTDTQYF.

The chain has TRBV21-1 and TRBJ1-6; the table's D call, TRBD1, was not checked against the DNA. TRBV21-1 is flagged as a pseudogene. The length of the CDR3 is 19 residues. DNA of the CDR3: TGTGCCAGCAGCAAAGCGGGACAGGGTCCGCCGTTTTATAATTCACCCCTCCACTTT. This encodes CASSKAGQGPPFYNSPLHF.

This clone was picked up one time. The chain joins TRBV5-6 to TRBJ2-5, with a possible D match to TRBD2 (5 bases). Trimming shortened V by 3 bases and J by 2 bases, and 8 bases separated the two germline ends. This CDR3 contains 13 residues. Germline assignment: CDR1 SGHDT and CDR2 YYEEEE. The DNA of the CDR3 is TGTGCCAGCAGCTGGGCGGGTCAAGAGACCCAGTACTTC. It yields the protein CASSWAGQETQYF.

Only a few counts were recorded for this clone. This rearrangement joins TRBV5-6 to TRBJ1-4; D remains ambiguous. The CDR3 has 15 residues. Trimming removed 4 bases from V and 4 bases from J, with 14 bases in between. Germline V CDR1 and CDR2: SGHDT, YYEEEE. The CDR3 loop is CASSLSGRYNEKLFF. CDR3 coding DNA: TGTGCCAGCAGCCTCAGTGGGAGGTATAATGAAAAACTGTTTTTT.

In this sample, this clone turned up once. This chain's CDR3 is CASSVDTGGPTYEQYF. CDR3 nucleotides: TGTGCCAGCAGCGTTGATACAGGGGGCCCTACCTACGAGCAGTACTTC. The chain couples TRBV9 to TRBJ2-7; TRBD1 matches 9 bases. This CDR3 contains 16 residues. The V segment lost 2 bases and the J segment 2 bases; nucleotides outside the gene matches: 8. Germline V gives CDR1 SGDLS, CDR2 YYNGEE.

The chain employs TRBV27 and TRBJ1-5, with 10 bases lining up with TRBD1. The germline V gene encodes CDR1 MNHEY and CDR2 SMNVEV (reference sequence). The CDR3 runs to 16 residues. Trimming removed 6 bases from V and 0 bases from J; junction bases left unmatched: 5. CDR3 region: CASRPGTGDSNQPQHF. Here the CDR3 DNA reads TGTGCCAGCAGACCAGGGACAGGGGATAGCAATCAGCCCCAGCATTTT.

This rearrangement joins TRBV7-9 to TRBJ1-2; no clear D gene. Deletions cut 4 bases from V and 7 bases from J, with 10 bases between. The CDR3 runs to 12 residues. In germline, CDR1 is SEHNR, CDR2 FQNEAQ (reference sequence). The CDR3 loop reads CASSYGGTGYTF. In nucleotides, the CDR3 is TGTGCCAGCAGCTACGGAGGCACTGGCTACACCTTC.

The chain recombines TRBV5-4 with TRBJ1-2; no clear D. This CDR3 has 14 amino acids. Trimming removed 0 bases at V and 7 bases at J, with 13 bases between. The germline V gene has CDR1 SGHNT and CDR2 YYREEE (reference sequence). The CDR3 bases are TGTGCCAGCAGCTTGGTGTCTCTGGAGAGTGGCTACACCTTC. Its protein is CASSLVSLESGYTF.

V usage is TRBV11-2 and J usage is TRBJ2-5, with TRBD1 matching 8 bases. Germline V gene sequence: CDR1 SGHAT, CDR2 FQNNGV. The CDR3 has 16 residues. The V gene end was trimmed by 5 bases and the J gene end by 5 bases; junction bases not matched to a gene: 13. DNA for the CDR3: TGTGCCAGCAGCCCGGGGGTGGCAGGGGGCCTTGAGACCCAGTACTTC. It codes for CASSPGVAGGLETQYF.